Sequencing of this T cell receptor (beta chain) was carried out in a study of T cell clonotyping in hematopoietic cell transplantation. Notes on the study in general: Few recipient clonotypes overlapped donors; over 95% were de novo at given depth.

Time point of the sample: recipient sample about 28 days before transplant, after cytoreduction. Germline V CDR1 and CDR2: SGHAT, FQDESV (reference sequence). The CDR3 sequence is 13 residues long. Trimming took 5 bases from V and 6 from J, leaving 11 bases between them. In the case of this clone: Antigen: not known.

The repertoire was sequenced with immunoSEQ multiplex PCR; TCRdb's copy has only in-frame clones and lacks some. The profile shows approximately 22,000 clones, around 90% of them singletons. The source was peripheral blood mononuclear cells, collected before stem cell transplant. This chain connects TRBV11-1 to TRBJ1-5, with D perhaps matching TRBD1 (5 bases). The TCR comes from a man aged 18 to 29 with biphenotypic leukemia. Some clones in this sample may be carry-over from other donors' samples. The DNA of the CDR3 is TGTGCCAGCAGCCCCGGGACGAGTCAGCCCCAGCATTTT. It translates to CASSPGTSQPQHF.